Listed below are T cell receptor beta chains from one sample, sequenced in a study of CD8 T cells in ankylosing spondylitis. One entry per CDR3 protein results from TCRdb running MiXCR on the 5' RACE reads. Of 250,000 to 350,000 distinct CDR3 sequences detected, around 21% appear once; the ten largest clones hold under 4%. Sample: blood, either unsorted or a sorted T cell fraction (not recorded which). All receptors derive from a female donor with ankylosing spondylitis or in good health (not recorded which). Both conserved end residues are part of each CDR3. Fields, in order: clone size, D gene, J gene, V gene, CDR3 protein, CDR3 DNA. D genes are given only for firm matches. The size field is filled for only some rows; it gives once, few, many or a size class.

few | TRBD1 | TRBJ2-5 | TRBV29-1 | CSVARDRAYGETQYF | TGCAGCGTGGCCCGGGACAGGGCTTATGGAGAGACCCAGTACTTC
NA | TRBD2 | TRBJ2-3 | TRBV11-2 | CASSLVGLAGFLTDTQYF | TGTGCCAGCAGCTTAGTGGGACTAGCGGGGTTTCTCACAGATACGCAGTATTTT
few | NA | TRBJ1-3 | TRBV12-3/TRBV12-4 | CASSLVANHYSSGNTIYF | TGTGCCAGCAGTTTGGTGGCGAATCACTACTCCTCTGGAAACACCATATATTTT
many | TRBD2 | TRBJ2-1 | TRBV29-1 | CSVPRGLAGDEQFF | TGCAGCGTCCCTAGGGGTCTAGCGGGAGATGAGCAGTTCTTC
NA | TRBD2 | TRBJ2-1 | TRBV5-1 | CASSLEGTRSPNEQFF | TGCGCCAGCAGCTTGGAGGGGACTAGATCCCCCAATGAGCAGTTCTTC
NA | NA | TRBJ1-2 | TRBV29-1 | CSISEGWSGYTF | TGCAGCATATCGGAGGGTTGGAGTGGCTACACCTTC
once | TRBD2 | TRBJ2-7 | TRBV28 | CASSSSLAGKEQYF | TGTGCCAGCAGTTCCTCGCTAGCGGGAAAAGAGCAGTACTTC
NA | NA | TRBJ1-2 | TRBV24-1 | CATSEGNDYGYTF | TGTGCCACCAGTGAAGGGAATGACTATGGCTACACCTTC
few | NA | TRBJ2-7 | TRBV5-5 | CASSPDGGSSYEQYF | TGTGCCAGCAGCCCTGACGGGGGATCCTCCTACGAGCAGTACTTC
once | NA | TRBJ2-6 | TRBV28 | CASSPISLSSGANVLTF | TGTGCCAGCAGTCCGATCAGTTTGAGCTCTGGGGCCAACGTCCTGACTTTC
few | TRBD2 | TRBJ2-1 | TRBV28 | CASSPSGRVINEQFF | TGTGCCAGCAGCCCAAGCGGGAGGGTCATCAATGAGCAGTTCTTC
few | NA | TRBJ2-1 | TRBV20-1 | CSARGWYNEQFF | TGCAGTGCTAGGGGTTGGTACAATGAGCAGTTCTTC
NA | NA | TRBJ1-2 | TRBV12-3/TRBV12-4 | CASSLGERGGYTF | TGTGCCAGCAGTCTGGGAGAGCGGGGTGGCTACACCTTC
NA | NA | TRBJ2-5 | TRBV4-1 | CASSQATGEWVRETQYF | TGCGCCAGCAGCCAAGCCACCGGAGAGTGGGTGCGAGAGACCCAGTACTTC
NA | NA | TRBJ1-5 | TRBV12-3/TRBV12-4 | CASSLSRVWSQPQHF | TGTGCCAGCAGCTTATCCAGGGTATGGAGTCAGCCCCAGCATTTT
few | NA | TRBJ2-1 | TRBV7-8 | CASSLTGMYEQFF | TGTGCCAGCAGTCTTACTGGGATGTATGAGCAGTTCTTC
NA | TRBD2 | TRBJ2-1 | TRBV7-9 | CASSSAGGREQFF | TGTGCCAGCAGCTCGGCGGGCGGGAGGGAGCAGTTCTTC
NA | NA | TRBJ2-1 | TRBV27 | CASSFFWREAIHEQFF | TGTGCCAGCAGTTTCTTCTGGCGGGAAGCCATCCATGAGCAGTTCTTC
NA | TRBD2 | TRBJ2-5 | TRBV15 | CATSRIAGRQETQYF | TGTGCCACCAGTCGAATAGCGGGAAGGCAAGAGACCCAGTACTTC
NA | NA | TRBJ2-1 | TRBV28 | CASRPPGSRGQFF | TGTGCCAGCAGACCTCCAGGGAGTAGGGGGCAGTTCTTC
few | NA | TRBJ1-6 | TRBV7-6 | CASSPDRNSPLHF | TGTGCCAGCAGTCCAGACAGAAATTCACCCCTCCACTTT
NA | TRBD1 | TRBJ2-7 | TRBV20-1 | CSATMPNPGTGVYEQYF | TGCAGTGCAACCATGCCAAATCCCGGGACAGGGGTCTACGAGCAGTACTTC
NA | NA | TRBJ2-7 | TRBV28 | CASSLDGGFYEQYF | TGTGCCAGCAGTTTAGACGGAGGTTTCTACGAGCAGTACTTC
few | NA | TRBJ2-3 | TRBV7-9 | CASSLKGRTDTQYF | TGTGCCAGCAGCTTGAAGGGGAGGACAGATACGCAGTATTTT
NA | TRBD1 | TRBJ2-1 | TRBV7-6 | CASIPLGTGRNEQFF | TGTGCCAGCATCCCCTTAGGGACAGGGCGAAATGAGCAGTTCTTC
NA | NA | TRBJ1-5 | TRBV20-1 | CSAPEGNQPQHF | TGCAGTGCTCCGGAGGGAAATCAGCCCCAGCATTTT
many | TRBD2 | TRBJ2-3 | TRBV29-1 | CSVGTSGRTSTDTQYF | TGCAGCGTCGGGACTAGCGGGAGGACTAGCACAGATACGCAGTATTTT
NA | NA | TRBJ2-3 | TRBV5-4 | CASSSLTSTDTQYF | TGTGCCAGCAGCTCACTTACTAGTACAGATACGCAGTATTTT
NA | NA | TRBJ2-3 | TRBV29-1 | CSGGDTQYF | TGCAGTGGGGGTGATACGCAGTATTTT